The rows below give T cell receptor beta chains drawn from one sample of a study of cytomegalovirus exposure and HLA in healthy donors. Data came from immunoSEQ multiplex PCR; TCRdb stores just in-frame clones and leaves some out. The table has about 80,000 clones, under 80% seen once. Source material: PBMCs. The receptors come from a human donor in good health. The CDR3 runs from the conserved cysteine through the conserved F or W. Each record gives: CDR3 length, clone size, V gene, J gene, D gene, CDR3 DNA, CDR3 protein. D genes are given only for firm matches. Clone size is not always given. Where it is, it says once, few, many or a class for expanded clones.

>14|.|TRBV7-9|TRBJ1-6|.
TGTGCCAGCAGCTTAGAATCGAGCTATTCACCCCTCCACTTT
CASSLESSYSPLHF
>15|few|TRBV4-3|TRBJ1-6|.
TGCGCCAGCAGCCAAGAAGCGACGGGGAGCTCACCCCTCCACTTT
CASSQEATGSSPLHF
>15|.|TRBV4-1|TRBJ1-5|.
TGCGCCAGCAGCCAAGGCGGCAGGGTTGATCAGCCCCAGCATTTT
CASSQGGRVDQPQHF
>14|.|TRBV2|TRBJ1-2|.
TGTGCCAGCAGTGAAGACAGGGAGAGTTATGGCTACACCTTC
CASSEDRESYGYTF
>14|few|TRBV5-1|TRBJ2-7|TRBD1
TGCGCCAGCAGCTTGGTTGACAGGGACCACGAGCAGTACTTC
CASSLVDRDHEQYF
>16|.|TRBV4-2|TRBJ2-7|TRBD1
TGTGCCAGCAGCCAACCCCCAACACAGGGGGCGGGTGAGCAGTACTTC
CASSQPPTQGAGEQYF
>14|.|TRBV5-1|TRBJ2-5|.
TGCGCCAGCAGCTTACAGGGTCTTGACGAGACCCAGTACTTC
CASSLQGLDETQYF
>14|.|TRBV10-2|TRBJ1-5|.
TGCGCCAGCAGTGAGATAACTTCTTCTCAGCCCCAGCATTTT
CASSEITSSQPQHF
>14|.|TRBV19|TRBJ1-1|.
TGTGCCAGTAGTTCCAGGGAACGAAACACTGAAGCTTTCTTT
CASSSRERNTEAFF
>13|.|TRBV29-1|TRBJ2-1|.
TGCAGCTCACGCCAGGGTGTCCACAATGAGCAGTTCTTC
CSSRQGVHNEQFF
>16|.|TRBV12-5|TRBJ1-3|TRBD1
TGTGCTAGTGGTTTCCCCCGGGGGACAGGGACAATAGGCGCGCATTTT
CASGFPRGTGTIGAHF
>16|.|TRBV5-1|TRBJ2-1|TRBD2
TGCGCCAGCAGCTTGTCCGGACTAGGGAGGTTCGATGAGCAGTTCTTC
CASSLSGLGRFDEQFF
>15|.|TRBV19|TRBJ1-6|.
TGTGCCAGTAGCCCTACCGACTCTTTTAATTCACCCCTCCACTTT
CASSPTDSFNSPLHF
>16|.|TRBV4-3|TRBJ2-3|TRBD2
TGCGCCAGCAGCCAAGATCTCGGCGGGGGGGCGGATACGCAGTATTTT
CASSQDLGGGADTQYF
>14|.|TRBV29-1|TRBJ2-3|TRBD1
TGCAGCGTGACAGGGGAGATTGTAACAGATACGCAGTATTTT
CSVTGEIVTDTQYF
>14|.|TRBV9|TRBJ2-7|TRBD2
TGTGCCAGCAGCGCCAGCGGGGGCTCCTACGAGCAGTACTTC
CASSASGGSYEQYF
>13|.|TRBV29-1|TRBJ2-5|TRBD1
TGCAGCGTGGATCGGGACAGACAAGAGACCCAGTACTTC
CSVDRDRQETQYF
>14|once|TRBV25-1|TRBJ2-3|TRBD2
TGTGCCAGCAGTGACCGGACTAGGTCAGATACGCAGTATTTT
CASSDRTRSDTQYF
>14|.|TRBV7-8|TRBJ2-7|TRBD1
TGTGCCAGCAGCTTCAGGACAGGGGCGTTCGAGCAGTACTTC
CASSFRTGAFEQYF
>14|.|TRBV5-1|TRBJ2-7|.
TGCGCCAGCAGTTATCATGACAGCTCCTACAAGCAGTACTTC
CASSYHDSSYKQYF
>14|.|TRBV27|TRBJ2-7|.
TGTGCCAGCAGTTTATCGTTGCGCTCCTACGAGCAGTACTTC
CASSLSLRSYEQYF
>17|.|TRBV12-5|TRBJ1-1|TRBD1
TGTGCTAGTGGTTTGCGACTCCAAACAGGGGGCGGCACTGAAGCTTTCTTT
CASGLRLQTGGGTEAFF
>16|.|TRBV4-1|TRBJ2-7|TRBD1
TGCGCCAGCAGCCAACAGGACAGGGGCAATCTGTACGAGCAGTACTTC
CASSQQDRGNLYEQYF
>15|once|TRBV5-6|TRBJ2-3|.
TGTGCCAGCATCTTGGGTGGCGGAAGCACAGATACGCAGTATTTT
CASILGGGSTDTQYF
>15|.|TRBV5-4|TRBJ1-2|TRBD1
TGTGCCAGCAGCTCCCGGACAGGGTCGGACTATGGCTACACCTTC
CASSSRTGSDYGYTF
>15|few|TRBV18|TRBJ1-5|.
TGTGCCAGCTCACCGTCGGGCAGGGGCAATCAGCCCCAGAATTTT
CASSPSGRGNQPQNF
>17|.|TRBV4-3|TRBJ2-5|TRBD2
TGCGCCAGCAGCCAAGATTTACAGCGGGGGGTGCAAGAGACCCAGTACTTC
CASSQDLQRGVQETQYF
>16|.|TRBV2|TRBJ2-7|TRBD1
TGTGCCAGCAGTGACCCCGGGACAGGGATTATCTACGAGCAGTACTTC
CASSDPGTGIIYEQYF
>16|.|TRBV15|TRBJ2-7|.
TGTGCCACCAGCAGAAGGGGGGGGCGAGGGGACTACGAGCAGTACTTC
CATSRRGGRGDYEQYF
>12|.|TRBV2|TRBJ2-2|.
TGTGCCAGCAGTGTAGGGGGCGGGGAGCTGTTTTTT
CASSVGGGELFF
>12|.|TRBV7-9|TRBJ2-7|.
TGTTCCAGCAGCTTCTCCCCCTACGAGCAGTACTTC
CSSSFSPYEQYF
>15|.|TRBV10-1|TRBJ2-3|.
TGCGCCAGCAGTGAGGGAGGGGGCGGAACAGATACGCAGTATTTT
CASSEGGGGTDTQYF
>15|.|TRBV5-4|TRBJ1-1|.
TGTGCCAGCAGCTCTACTAAACAGGCGAACACTGAAGCTTTCTTT
CASSSTKQANTEAFF
>14|.|TRBV5-8|TRBJ2-5|TRBD1
TGTGCCAGCAGCTTGGTACAGGGGACAGAGACCCAGTACTTC
CASSLVQGTETQYF
>14|.|TRBV2|TRBJ1-3|TRBD1
TGTGCCAAGACAGGGGACAGCTCTGGAAACACCATATATTTT
CAKTGDSSGNTIYF